This is a list of T cell receptor beta chains from one sample in a study of blood T cell repertoires in COVID-19. The repertoire was sequenced with immunoSEQ multiplex PCR; TCRdb's copy has only in-frame clones and lacks some. The sample records 300,000 to 450,000 clones, 75% to 90% being singletons. Sequencing input: PBMCs or T cells enriched from blood (not recorded which). The origin of the receptors is a man younger than 35 who had recovered from COVID-19. The CDR3 runs from the conserved cysteine through the conserved F or W.

>TRBJ2-7|TRBV28
CASSPGYEQYF
>TRBJ2-5|TRBV19
CASSNPQGAGETQYF
>TRBJ1-1|TRBV9
CASSVGGDTEAFF
>TRBJ1-6|TRBV9
CASSSSYNSPLHF
>TRBJ2-1|TRBV27
CASRLTGTGDNEQFF
>TRBJ1-4|TRBV19
CASSVVGGLTNEKLFF
>TRBJ2-7|TRBV7-6
CASSSPGGSGNEQYF
>TRBJ2-4|TRBV19
CASSMGQGINIQYF
>TRBJ2-5|TRBV28
CASSYEFGQVLLGETQYF
>TRBJ2-1|TRBV5-6
CASSSLANEQFF
>TRBJ2-7|TRBV5-5
CASSSITGLVKLGHEQYF
>TRBJ2-5|TRBV28
CASSLTGTETQYF
>TRBJ1-2|TRBV19
CASFGGEWLARGYTF
>TRBJ2-5|TRBV11-2
CASSLGVERDPREETQYF
>TRBJ1-1|TRBV6-5
CASSLDRADTEAFF
>TRBJ1-2|TRBV2
CASGTDKVYGYTF
>TRBJ1-5|TRBV18
CASSLGQNQPQHF
>TRBJ2-3|TRBV5-1
CASSQDAGMRSTDTQYF
>TRBJ2-3|TRBV3-1/TRBV3-2
CASSPGLAGGQDTQYF
>TRBJ2-7|TRBV28
CASSRGISYEQYF
>TRBJ2-3|TRBV9
CASSHRAREGRNTQYF
>TRBJ1-5|TRBV7-8
CASSLATGGGNQPQHF
>TRBJ1-5|TRBV6-5
CASSQGRGNQPQHF
>TRBJ1-2|TRBV5-6
CASSLDGNARGGYTF
>TRBJ1-2|TRBV28
CASRTDPYGYTF
>TRBJ2-2|TRBV10-3
CAASPDGGTNTGELFF
>TRBJ2-7|TRBV4-1
CASSQGDRSSYEQYF
>TRBJ1-1|TRBV27
CASSLSGQLLMNTEAFF
>TRBJ2-3|TRBV7-2
CASSQGGTSTDTQYF
>TRBJ2-5|TRBV4-3
CASSHWDYWGKETQYF
>TRBJ2-7|TRBV5-6
CASNGNAYEQYF
>TRBJ2-1|TRBV6-2/TRBV6-3
CASSTWTGTPYNEQFF
>TRBJ1-2|TRBV9
CASSVGSGGGYGYTF
>TRBJ1-6|TRBV3-1/TRBV3-2
CASRRGTDRAYNSPLHF
>TRBJ2-7|TRBV5-1
CASRGTHYEQYF
>TRBJ1-2|TRBV3-1/TRBV3-2
CASSHDRGSGYTF
>TRBJ2-4|TRBV2
CASWWTGGGVENIQYF
>TRBJ1-3|TRBV18
CASSPFKSSGNTIYF
>TRBJ1-5|TRBV27
CASSLSTNGNQPQHF
>TRBJ2-2|TRBV19
CASKSGRAPTGELFF
>TRBJ2-7|TRBV9
CASSVSQGPYEQYF
>TRBJ1-4|TRBV14
CASRLTGINEKLFF
>TRBJ1-3|TRBV9
CASSVQGAAGNTIYF
>TRBJ2-1|TRBV9
CASSPQGLGLDEQFF
>TRBJ1-6|TRBV7-8
CASSLFHGRGSPLHF
>TRBJ1-2|TRBV28
CASEEGMHYGYTF
>TRBJ1-1|TRBV19
CASSGAIWLRMNTEAFF
>TRBJ2-7|TRBV19
CASSPGTGGPYEQYF
>TRBJ2-7|TRBV5-6
CASSLGLANPYEQYF
>TRBJ2-3|TRBV10-3
CAISESTSGHTDTQYF
>TRBJ2-1|TRBV11-3
CASSLDRGGRNSYNEQFF
>TRBJ1-2|TRBV5-6
CASSTLTQQGNYGYTF
>TRBJ2-7|TRBV28
CASHTGTGVTEQYF
>TRBJ2-7|TRBV18
CASSLRDIPYEQYF
>TRBJ2-2|TRBV7-8
CASSSTGTSRTGELFF